Sequencing of this T cell receptor (beta chain) was carried out in a study of T cell responses to AZD1222 COVID-19 vaccine (dated by TCRdb to the early 2020s). Regarding the research as a whole: AZD1222 recipients given second doses at about 4 weeks or at about 12 weeks were pooled, since spike-specific TCR depth and breadth were not found to differ between the two schedules. A total of over 230 trial participants underwent TCR sequencing, of whom 207 received two doses of AZD1222 and some 26 received two doses of the MenACWY control vaccine. Trial participants were enrolled by age into subgroups of 18-55, 56-69 and 70-plus years, and around 150, 28 and 57 TCR-sequenced participants, respectively, were included in these subgroups. What the authors observed across the whole study: Most participants were white British and females outnumbered males, and the authors suggested that clonal diversity may have been underestimated. Vaccine-associated CD4 TCRs spanned the whole spike protein, with dominant responses in regions 160-218 and 743-854. Conclusions about previously exposed vaccinees are limited, since just a handful of AZD1222 recipients were seropositive for SARS-CoV-2 at baseline. Reportedly, almost half of the unique spike-specific TCRs recognized epitopes lying outside the regions that are mutated in the B.1.351 and B.1.1.7 variants. Spike-specific TCR breadth and depth rose significantly after two AZD1222 doses compared with day 0 and with MenACWY recipients. In the small 56-69-year group, the increase in depth fell short of significance, most likely because of low power. Because no day 14 peak-response samples were available, the repertoires could be characterized only after the peak T cell response.

As concerns this clone: Its antigen specificity is not known. No per-base quality is available; no much larger clone lies one base away.

The CDR3 regions of human TCRbeta chains were subjected to immunosequencing. The published analysis was carried out like this. Repertoire TCRs were checked for matches against a reference library of SARS-CoV-2-specific TCRs that had been generated using the MIRA antigen-specificity platform. Breadth was defined as the fraction of unique TCRs that were SARS-CoV-2-associated, and depth was defined as the fraction of total T cells that were SARS-CoV-2-associated. Using the MIRA data, each spike-specific TCR was assigned both to the spike region to which the TCR was reactive and to a CD4 or CD8 class. Log10-transformed breadth and depth values were compared by one-way ANOVA with Sidak's multiple comparisons tests. TCRdb retrieved this table from immuneACCESS and kept in-frame rearrangements only. Not all clones are present; in checked studies, unresolved V genes account for under half, and no reason is known for the remainder. The D gene and trimming were derived from the DNA, and the V and J assignments and clone size from that table. The sample includes fewer than 150,000 clones, with under 95% observed a single time. Around 4.7% of the sample belongs to the ten largest clones.

Taken from cysteine to phenylalanine, the CDR3 has 13 residues. The entry retains the CDR3 DNA only, 39 bases that are in frame from base 1. Trimming accounts for 5 bases at V and 6 bases at J, while the number of junction bases matched to no gene is 5. This sample's time point label indicates: baseline before first vaccination. Samples from vaccinated people were obtained from the UK trials COV001 and COV002, which included a single-blind randomized controlled phase 2/3 trial of AZD1222 (ChAdOx1 nCoV-19) in healthy adults. For TCRbeta chain sequencing, PBMC samples were collected from trial participants at day 0 and at day 28 after the second dose.

The sequence was obtained from an adult in good health. Recombination connected TRBV12-3 or TRBV12-4 to TRBJ1-2; TRBD1 fits 8 bases in the junction. Sample: peripheral blood, taken on day 0 of AZD1222 vaccination. The CDR3 protein sequence reads: CASSLTGDNGYTF. In nucleotides, the sequence is TGTGCCAGCAGTCTGACAGGGGATAATGGCTACACCTTC.